The 21 T cell receptor beta chains below were found in one sample sequenced in a study of T cells after yellow fever vaccination. TCRdb fed the 5' RACE reads into MiXCR, producing one record per CDR3 protein. Among more than 65,000 distinct CDR3 sequences listed, around 5% were seen once. The specimen was CD4+ T cells sorted from PBMCs, collected about 2 weeks after the first yellow fever vaccination. Receptors originate from a man in his late teens or twenties who received the YFV17D yellow fever vaccine.

This clonotype has at least ten counts. The chain recombines TRBV7-6 with TRBJ1-1; D possibly corresponds to TRBD1 (5 bases). V was trimmed by 4 bases and J by 5 bases, leaving 17 bases between them. Germline CDR1 SGHVS, CDR2 FNYEAQ. The CDR3 is made up of 15 amino acids. CDR3 in DNA: TGTGCCAGCAGCTCATCAGCTTCAGGGCGGACTGAAGCTTTCTTT. Protein sequence: CASSSSASGRTEAFF.

This clonotype was detected a few times. This rearrangement joins TRBV12-3 or TRBV12-4 to TRBJ2-5; D is unresolved. Trimming took 4 bases from V and 4 from J, leaving 10 bases between them. The CDR3 is made up of 13 amino acids. CDR3 region: CASSYPARETQYF. The CDR3 DNA sequence: TGTGCCAGCAGTTATCCGGCGAGAGAGACCCAGTACTTC.

This clonotype was recorded at least ten times. The chain has TRBV18 and TRBJ1-1; D may be TRBD1 (5 bases). The germline V and J ends were trimmed by 5 bases and 7 bases, with 14 bases remaining between them. Germline assignment: CDR1 KGHSH and CDR2 LQKENI. The CDR3 extends over 13 amino acids. CDR3 sequence reads: CASSAGQEFEAFF. As DNA, the CDR3 is TGTGCCAGCTCAGCCGGACAAGAGTTTGAAGCTTTCTTT. The entire variable domain, with the rest obtained from reference TRBV18 and TRBJ1-1, is as follows: NAGVMQNPRHLVRRRGQEARLRCSPMKGHSHVYWYRQLPEEGLKFMVYLQKENIIDESGMPKERFSAEFPKEGPSILRIQQVVRGDSAAYFCASSAGQEFEAFFGQGTRLTVV.

V gene TRBV2 combines with J gene TRBJ2-3; 10 nucleotides line up with TRBD2. This CDR3 spans 12 amino acids. The germline CDR1 and CDR2 sequences are SNHLY and FYNNEI. CDR3 coding DNA: TGTACCTGCTATCTAGCGGGGGTCGCGCAGTATTTT. Translation: CTCYLAGVAQYF.

This CDR3 is CASSPTSGGFIQYF. The CDR3 DNA reads TGTGCCAGCAGCCCGACTAGCGGGGGGTTCATTCAGTACTTC. This sequence joins TRBV14 and TRBJ2-4, with 13 bases lining up with TRBD2. The CDR3 has 14 amino acids. Germline V CDR1 and CDR2: SGHDN, FVKESK. Trimming at V came to 4 bases and at J to 9 bases, leaving 3 bases not matched to a gene. The entire variable domain, with the rest obtained from reference TRBV14 and TRBJ2-4, is as follows: EAGVTQFPSHSVIEKGQTVTLRCDPISGHDNLYWYRRVMGKEIKFLLHFVKESKQDESGMPNNRFLAERTGGTYSTLKVQPAELEDSGVYFCASSPTSGGFIQYFGAGTRLSVL.

This clonotype was observed many times. This chain joins TRBV6-5 and TRBJ2-5; a possible D gene is TRBD1 (6 bases). Looked up from germline, CDR1 is MNHEY and CDR2 is SVGAGI. Trimming shortened V by 7 bases and J by 4 bases, and 10 bases separated the two germline ends. This CDR3 region has 12 residues. The CDR3 coding sequence is TGTGCCAGCACAGGGGTCCGAGAGACCCAGTACTTC. It encodes CASTGVRETQYF.

This clonotype was seen ten or more times. The chain links TRBV4-3 to TRBJ1-4, with D perhaps matching TRBD1 (5 bases). CDR3 length equals 17 residues. CDR1 and CDR2 from the germline V gene are LGHNA and YSLEER. Between the trimmed V and J ends, which lost 1 base and 10 bases, there was a span of 22 bases. The CDR3 nucleotides are TGCGCCAGCAGCCAAGGGGAGGGGCAGGGAGGAGGTGGAAAACTGTTTTTT. Translation gives CASSQGEGQGGGGKLFF.

This clonotype was recorded many times. The chain has TRBV29-1 and TRBJ1-2; 10 bases line up with TRBD1. J was trimmed by 8 bases and V by 7 bases; bases with no gene match: 4. Germline loops: CDR1 SQVTM, CDR2 ANQGSEA. The CDR3 length is 11 residues. CDR3 nucleotide sequence: TGCAGCGGTGGGACAGGGGACGGCTACACCTTC. Its translation: CSGGTGDGYTF.

Turning to this clonotype: A read error is possible here, since a much larger clone lies one base away. J is TRBJ1-1 and V is TRBV5-1, with D tentatively TRBD1 (5 bases). This CDR3 is 12 amino acids long. The germline gives CDR1 SGHRS, CDR2 YFSETQ. V lost 5 bases to trimming and J lost 4 bases, with 9 bases between them. Written as DNA, the CDR3 is TGCGCCAGCAGATCAAGGGGCACTGAAGCTTTCTTT. Encoded protein: CASRSRGTEAFF.

This clonotype was detected ten times or more. V gene TRBV11-2 combines with J gene TRBJ2-7; no definite D call. V shed 6 bases and J shed 5 bases, with 11 bases lying between them. CDR1 and CDR2 (germline): SGHAT, FQNNGV. The CDR3 sequence is 12 residues long. The CDR3 DNA is TGTGCCAGCAGTCTCACGCTACACGAGCAGTACTTC. Protein: CASSLTLHEQYF.

This clonotype was detected only a few times. The V call is TRBV18, the J call TRBJ1-5; D is uncertain. Germline V gene sequence: CDR1 KGHSH, CDR2 LQKENI. Trimming removed 3 bases from V and 4 bases from J, with 16 bases in between. This CDR3 is 16 amino acids long. CDR3 in amino acids: CASSPPGLGPNQPQHF. CDR3 DNA: TGTGCCAGCTCACCTCCCGGTTTAGGGCCGAATCAGCCCCAGCATTTT.

This clonotype occurred many times. The gene calls are TRBV5-1 and TRBJ2-1; D is undetermined. Germline lookup yields CDR1 SGHRS and CDR2 YFSETQ. The V gene lost 3 bases and the J gene lost 2 bases, with 12 bases spanning the gap. The CDR3 is 15 amino acids. Written as DNA, the CDR3 is TGCGCCAGCAGCTCAGCCCCGATTCCCTACAATGAGCAGTTCTTC. Translating it yields CASSSAPIPYNEQFF.

This clonotype was seen repeatedly, ten times or more. The rearrangement joins TRBV24-1 to TRBJ2-3; 10 nucleotides align to TRBD2. V lost 4 bases, J lost 6 bases, and 9 bases stayed unmatched. The CDR3 totals 16 residues. Looked up from germline, CDR1 is KGHDR and CDR2 is SFDVKD. CDR3 DNA sequence: TGTGCCACCAGTGAGCACCTAGCGGGGGCAGGGGATACGCAGTATTTT. It is translated as CATSEHLAGAGDTQYF.

Ten or more counts support this clonotype. This chain uses TRBV20-1 with TRBJ2-5; D uncertain. This CDR3 is built from 11 residues. Germline V gene data show CDR1 as DFQATT and CDR2 as SNEGSKA (reference sequence). Deletions cut 3 bases from V and 4 bases from J, with 6 bases between. The CDR3, as DNA: TGCAGTGCTAGTCCGGCAGAGACCCAGTACTTC. Translation: CSASPAETQYF.

In the case of this clonotype: Given a much more abundant clone one base away, this may be a read error. This chain connects TRBV25-1 to TRBJ2-5, with a tentative D call TRBD1 (6 bases). The CDR3 is made up of 13 amino acids. Germline CDR1 MGHDK, CDR2 SYGVNS. Trimming shortened V by 10 bases and J by 5 bases, and 17 bases separated the two germline ends. The chain's CDR3 is CATTDSPQETQYF. The CDR3 DNA reads as TGTGCCACCACGGACAGTCCCCAGGAGACCCAGTACTTC.

This clonotype has at least ten counts. The chain is built from TRBV9 and TRBJ1-1; no clear D gene. Germline assignment: CDR1 SGDLS and CDR2 YYNGEE. The length of the CDR3 is 12 residues. The ends were cut back, 5 bases at V and 7 bases at J, with 12 bases in the middle. The CDR3 here is CASSQIGSEAFF. The CDR3 DNA reads as TGTGCCAGCAGTCAAATCGGCAGTGAAGCTTTCTTT.

This clonotype was seen repeatedly, ten times or more. This sequence joins TRBV2 and TRBJ1-1, with TRBD1 matching 8 bases. After removal of 3 bases from V and 3 bases from J, the junction contained 3 bases not matched to a gene. The CDR3 spans 14 residues. Germline V gene sequence: CDR1 SNHLY, CDR2 FYNNEI. The CDR3, as DNA: TGTGCCAGCAGTGAGGACAGGGAGTACACTGAAGCTTTCTTT. The encoded protein is CASSEDREYTEAFF.

This clonotype was seen repeatedly, ten times or more. The J gene is TRBJ2-2, the V gene TRBV7-9; TRBD1 agrees at 9 bases. The J segment lost 3 bases and the V segment lost 5 bases, leaving 7 bases of the junction unmatched. The CDR3 length is 16 residues. Germline values: CDR1 SEHNR, CDR2 FQNEAQ (reference sequence). CDR3: CASSLGQGSDTGELFF. Here the CDR3 DNA reads TGTGCCAGCAGCCTGGGACAGGGTAGCGACACCGGGGAGCTGTTTTTT.

The sample holds many counts of this clonotype. V and J are TRBV5-1 and TRBJ1-2; D gene ambiguous. The V gene's germline CDR1 is SGHRS and CDR2 YFSETQ. This CDR3 comprises 14 residues. V lost 2 bases to trimming and J lost 4 bases, with 12 bases between them. Here the CDR3 reads CASSFYEDFYGYTF. CDR3 nucleotide sequence: TGCGCCAGCAGCTTTTATGAGGATTTCTATGGCTACACCTTC.

J is TRBJ2-3 and V is TRBV28; D gene unclear. Trimming cost V 4 bases and J 4 bases, with 9 bases left between them. CDR3 length: 13 residues. Germline loops: CDR1 MDHEN, CDR2 SYDVKM. Here the CDR3 reads CASSWRNADTQYF. In DNA, the CDR3 is TGTGCCAGCAGTTGGAGAAACGCAGATACGCAGTATTTT.

This clonotype was seen repeatedly, ten times or more. The chain employs TRBV4-2 and TRBJ2-7; D is unclear. The CDR3 is 11 residues long. V was shortened by 3 bases and J by 4 bases, with 4 bases between the two germline ends. Germline V gene sequence: CDR1 LGHNA, CDR2 YNFKEQ. In nucleotides, the CDR3 is TGTGCCAGCAGCCAGGAATACGAGCAGTACTTC. It codes for CASSQEYEQYF.